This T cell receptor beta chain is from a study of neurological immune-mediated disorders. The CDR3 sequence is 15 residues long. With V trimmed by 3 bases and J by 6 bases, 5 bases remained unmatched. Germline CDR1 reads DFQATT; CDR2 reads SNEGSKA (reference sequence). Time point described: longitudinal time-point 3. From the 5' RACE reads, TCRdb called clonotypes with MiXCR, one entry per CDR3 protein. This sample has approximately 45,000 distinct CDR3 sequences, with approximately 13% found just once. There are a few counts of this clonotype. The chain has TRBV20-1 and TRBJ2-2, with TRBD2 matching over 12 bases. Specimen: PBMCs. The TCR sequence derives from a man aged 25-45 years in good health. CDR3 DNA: TGCAGTGCTAGGTTTCTAGCGGGAGGGCCCGGGGAGCTGTTTTTT. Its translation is CSARFLAGGPGELFF.